The rows below give T cell receptor beta chains drawn from one sample of a study of OX40 agonist ivuxolimab in advanced cancers. Sequencing used immunoSEQ multiplex PCR; TCRdb keeps in-frame clones, though not all of them. There are 25,000 to 30,000 clones in the sample; 84% occur only once, and over 15% lies in the top ten. The sequenced sample was CD4+ or CD8+ T cells sorted from blood, obtained in a trial of the OX40 agonist ivuxolimab. These receptors were collected from an adult with an advanced solid tumor such as melanoma, head and neck, liver or kidney cancer. CDR3s include the opening cysteine and the closing phenylalanine or tryptophan. D genes are given only for firm matches. The size field is filled for only some rows; it gives once, few, many or a size class.

.,12,TRBJ1-2,TRBV30,.,TGTGCCTGGATGACCCGGACAGATGGCTACACCTTC,CAWMTRTDGYTF
TRBD1,15,TRBJ2-1,TRBV6-1,.,TGTGCCAGCAGTGAAATGGGGACAGGGGTCAATGAGCAGTTCTTC,CASSEMGTGVNEQFF
.,15,TRBJ2-7,TRBV29-1,.,TGCAGCGGGCACGATTTGGGGGGAACTCTCTACGAGCAGTACTTC,CSGHDLGGTLYEQYF
.,17,TRBJ2-3,TRBV5-6,.,TGTGCCAGCAGCTTGGTTTTAGAGCTTGGGTACACAGATACGCAGTATTTT,CASSLVLELGYTDTQYF
.,15,TRBJ1-2,TRBV9,.,TGTGCCAGCAGCCCAAAGGTTACAGGGACTTGGGGCTACACCTTC,CASSPKVTGTWGYTF
.,13,TRBJ2-7,TRBV6-5,.,TGTGCCAGCAGCCTCAGGACAACAGGCGAGCAGTACTTC,CASSLRTTGEQYF
.,13,TRBJ1-5,TRBV6-5,.,TGTGCCAGCAGACACACACCGGATCAGCCCCAGCATTTT,CASRHTPDQPQHF
TRBD2,15,TRBJ2-7,TRBV7-9,.,TGTGCCAGCAGCAATCTAGCGGCGAGCTCCTACGAGCAGTACTTC,CASSNLAASSYEQYF
.,14,TRBJ2-2,TRBV14,.,TGTGCCAGCAGCCAAACAGGGAACACCGGGGAGCTGTTTTTT,CASSQTGNTGELFF
.,12,TRBJ2-7,TRBV27,.,TGTGCCAGCAGCACCGTATCCTACGAGCAGTACTTC,CASSTVSYEQYF
.,13,TRBJ1-1,TRBV5-6,.,TGTGCCAGCAGCTCTAGGGTCCTCGTTGAAGCTTTCTTT,CASSSRVLVEAFF
TRBD2,16,TRBJ2-1,TRBV7-2,.,TGTGCCAGCAGCGCCTACGGAGCGGGAGACTACAATGAGCAGTTCTTC,CASSAYGAGDYNEQFF
.,17,TRBJ1-3,TRBV9,once,TGTGCCAGCAGCCACCCGACGACAGGACCCTCTGGAAACACCATATATTTT,CASSHPTTGPSGNTIYF
.,14,TRBJ2-2,TRBV5-5,once,TGTGCCAGCAGCTTGGTATCGAACACCGGGGAGCTGTTTTTT,CASSLVSNTGELFF
TRBD2,13,TRBJ2-7,TRBV30,.,TGTGCCTGGAGCTACCGGGAGGGCCCCGAGCAGTACTTC,CAWSYREGPEQYF
TRBD1,17,TRBJ1-2,TRBV27,once,TGTGCCAGCAGTTTATCGGATTGGCAGGGGGCGAACTATGGCTACACCTTC,CASSLSDWQGANYGYTF
.,17,TRBJ1-4,TRBV15,.,TGTGCCACCAGCAGAGATCCCCTGGGGACTCCTGATGAAAAACTGTTTTTT,CATSRDPLGTPDEKLFF
.,18,TRBJ2-1,TRBV9,once,TGTGCCAGCAGCCCACCCTCTGGGGGCGGGGGAACCTACAATGAGCAGTTCTTC,CASSPPSGGGGTYNEQFF
TRBD1,15,TRBJ2-3,TRBV7-9,.,TGTGCCAGCACAGCAGCGACAGGGGGCCTAGATACGCAGTATTTT,CASTAATGGLDTQYF
.,17,TRBJ1-2,TRBV4-1,.,TGCGCCAGCAGCCACATACAGGGAGGGGAATCTAACTATGGCTACACCTTC,CASSHIQGGESNYGYTF
TRBD1,15,TRBJ2-1,TRBV9,.,TGTGCCAGCAGCGTATTTAGGGGGCGCGGTAATGAGCAGTTCTTC,CASSVFRGRGNEQFF
.,15,TRBJ2-7,TRBV30,once,TGTGCCTGGAGCTCAGGGGGGGGCCCTTTCGCCGAGCAGTACTTC,CAWSSGGGPFAEQYF
.,15,TRBJ1-4,TRBV14,.,TGTGCCAGCAGAGGGGACGACGGACTGAATGAAAAACTGTTTTTT,CASRGDDGLNEKLFF
.,14,TRBJ1-6,TRBV2,.,TGTGCCAGCAGGGTTGACAGCTATAATTCACCCCTCCACTTT,CASRVDSYNSPLHF
.,16,TRBJ1-2,TRBV7-9,.,TGTGCCAGCAGCTTGGCTACAGGGAGGACTAACTATGGCTACACCTTC,CASSLATGRTNYGYTF
TRBD2,13,TRBJ2-3,TRBV7-2,.,TGTGCCAGCAGCACGGGACTAATAGATACGCAGTATTTT,CASSTGLIDTQYF
TRBD2,16,TRBJ2-7,TRBV6-5,.,TGTGCCAGCAGTTACTCGAGGCTAGCGGGCTTCTACGAGCAGTACTTC,CASSYSRLAGFYEQYF
.,14,TRBJ2-2,TRBV6-5,.,TGTGCCAGCAGACTTACGGGGAACACCGGGGAGCTGTTTTTT,CASRLTGNTGELFF
.,16,TRBJ1-4,TRBV27,.,TGTGCCAGCAGTCCAACTCCAATTGCAACTAATGAAAAACTGTTTTTT,CASSPTPIATNEKLFF
.,17,TRBJ2-7,TRBV11-3,.,TGTGCCAGCAGCCTAGTACCCGGGGATCCCCAAAACTACGAGCAGTACTTC,CASSLVPGDPQNYEQYF
.,11,TRBJ2-7,TRBV30,.,TGTGCCTGGAGTTCCCCCTACGAGCAGTACTTC,CAWSSPYEQYF
.,15,TRBJ1-1,TRBV4-3,.,TGCGCCAGCAGCCAAGATCAGTTCGGGGACACTGAAGCTTTCTTT,CASSQDQFGDTEAFF
.,14,TRBJ1-1,TRBV12-5,once,TGTGCTAGTGTTACGGAGGGCGTGGGCACTGAAGCTTTCTTT,CASVTEGVGTEAFF
.,13,TRBJ2-2,TRBV9,once,TGTGCCAGCAGCGTAGCGGTGCCCGGGGAGCTGTTTTTT,CASSVAVPGELFF
.,12,TRBJ2-3,TRBV11-3,.,TGTGCCAGCAGCTCGTACACAGATACGCAGTATTTT,CASSSYTDTQYF